This is a list of T cell receptor beta chains from one sample in a study of blood T cell repertoires in COVID-19. Clones were read by immunoSEQ multiplex PCR, and TCRdb kept only the in-frame ones, dropping some. Of 250,000 to 300,000 clones in the sample, approximately 88% are singletons; the top ten hold over 6%. Source material: peripheral blood. These receptor sequences come from a woman in her 30s who had recovered from COVID-19. The CDR3 runs from the conserved cysteine through the conserved F or W. Fields, in order: V gene, J gene, D gene, clone size, CDR3 DNA, CDR3 protein. The D gene is left open where the match is weak. Size values are once, few and many counts, or a class for expanded clones, and some rows have none.

V gene: TRBV6-5; J gene: TRBJ2-7; D gene: TRBD1; clone size: -; CDR3 DNA: TGTGCCAGCAGTACAAGATGGGACAGCTACGAGCAGTACTTC; CDR3 protein: CASSTRWDSYEQYF
V gene: TRBV10-3; J gene: TRBJ1-1; D gene: TRBD1; clone size: many; CDR3 DNA: TGTGCCATCAGTGGGACAGGGAACACTGAAGCTTTCTTT; CDR3 protein: CAISGTGNTEAFF
V gene: TRBV3-1/TRBV3-2; J gene: TRBJ2-7; D gene: TRBD1; clone size: -; CDR3 DNA: TGTGCCAGCAGCCAGCCGGGACAGGCCTACGAGCAGTACTTC; CDR3 protein: CASSQPGQAYEQYF
V gene: TRBV5-1; J gene: TRBJ1-4; D gene: -; clone size: -; CDR3 DNA: TGCGCCAGCAGCCCGCAACTCGCAACTAATGAAAAACTGTTTTTT; CDR3 protein: CASSPQLATNEKLFF
V gene: TRBV5-1; J gene: TRBJ2-7; D gene: -; clone size: -; CDR3 DNA: TGCGCCAGCAGCGCATCGGTCTCCTACGAGCAGTACTTC; CDR3 protein: CASSASVSYEQYF
V gene: TRBV5-1; J gene: TRBJ1-6; D gene: -; clone size: -; CDR3 DNA: TGCGCCAGCAGCTTGCAGACCGGGATTTCTAATTCACCCCTCCACTTT; CDR3 protein: CASSLQTGISNSPLHF
V gene: TRBV19; J gene: TRBJ2-1; D gene: -; clone size: once; CDR3 DNA: TGTGCCAGTAGTTTCTGGGGCCATGAGCAGTTCTTC; CDR3 protein: CASSFWGHEQFF
V gene: TRBV18; J gene: TRBJ2-7; D gene: -; clone size: -; CDR3 DNA: TGTGCCAGCTCACAGGCGGAGGGGACCTACGAGCAGTACTTC; CDR3 protein: CASSQAEGTYEQYF
V gene: TRBV28; J gene: TRBJ2-1; D gene: -; clone size: once; CDR3 DNA: TGTGCCAGCAGTCGAGCACCCCGGGGGCAGTTCTTC; CDR3 protein: CASSRAPRGQFF
V gene: TRBV7-9; J gene: TRBJ1-6; D gene: TRBD1; clone size: -; CDR3 DNA: TGTGCCAGCAGCTTAGCGGGACAGGGTTCACCCCTCCACTTT; CDR3 protein: CASSLAGQGSPLHF
V gene: TRBV19; J gene: TRBJ2-5; D gene: TRBD2; clone size: -; CDR3 DNA: TGTGCCAGTAGTATTCCTAGCGGGGGAGTGGAGACCCAGTACTTC; CDR3 protein: CASSIPSGGVETQYF
V gene: TRBV4-1; J gene: TRBJ2-5; D gene: TRBD2; clone size: -; CDR3 DNA: TGCGCCAGCAGCCTTGACGGGACTAGCTTCGAGGAGACCCAGTACTTC; CDR3 protein: CASSLDGTSFEETQYF
V gene: TRBV5-5; J gene: TRBJ2-1; D gene: TRBD1; clone size: -; CDR3 DNA: TGTGCCAGCAGCCAGGACAGGGAGAATTACAATGAGCAGTTCTTC; CDR3 protein: CASSQDRENYNEQFF
V gene: TRBV5-5; J gene: TRBJ1-4; D gene: TRBD1; clone size: -; CDR3 DNA: TGTGCCAGCAGCTTACAGGGGGCGAGTGAAAAACTGTTTTTT; CDR3 protein: CASSLQGASEKLFF
V gene: TRBV5-3; J gene: TRBJ2-7; D gene: -; clone size: -; CDR3 DNA: TGTGCCAGAAGCTTGATTGGGACATCCTACGAGCAGTACTTC; CDR3 protein: CARSLIGTSYEQYF
V gene: TRBV6-5; J gene: TRBJ2-7; D gene: TRBD2; clone size: -; CDR3 DNA: TGTGCCAGCAGTTCGGTAGCGGGGGGGTCCTACGAGCAGTACTTC; CDR3 protein: CASSSVAGGSYEQYF
V gene: TRBV6-5; J gene: TRBJ1-2; D gene: -; clone size: -; CDR3 DNA: TGTGCCAGCAGTTCCCACCCCGGGACAATCTATGGCTACACCTTC; CDR3 protein: CASSSHPGTIYGYTF
V gene: TRBV3-1/TRBV3-2; J gene: TRBJ2-3; D gene: TRBD2; clone size: -; CDR3 DNA: TGTGCCAGCAGCCAAGATTCTAGCGGGGGCCTTCTGGCGCAGTATTTT; CDR3 protein: CASSQDSSGGLLAQYF
V gene: TRBV11-2; J gene: TRBJ2-7; D gene: -; clone size: -; CDR3 DNA: TGTGCCAGCAGCCCTGGGACACAACTGTGGGAGCAGTACTTC; CDR3 protein: CASSPGTQLWEQYF
V gene: TRBV4-1; J gene: TRBJ1-2; D gene: -; clone size: -; CDR3 DNA: TGCGCCAGCTGGGGAGGGGTAGCATATGGCTACACCTTC; CDR3 protein: CASWGGVAYGYTF
V gene: TRBV4-1; J gene: TRBJ1-5; D gene: -; clone size: -; CDR3 DNA: TGCGCCAGCAGCCAAGATAGTCAGGGAAATCAGCCCCAGCATTTT; CDR3 protein: CASSQDSQGNQPQHF
V gene: TRBV9; J gene: TRBJ2-1; D gene: TRBD1; clone size: -; CDR3 DNA: TGTGCCAGCAGCGTAGGACAGGGATTTTCCTACAATGAGCAGTTCTTC; CDR3 protein: CASSVGQGFSYNEQFF
V gene: TRBV27; J gene: TRBJ2-3; D gene: TRBD2; clone size: -; CDR3 DNA: TGTGCCAGCAGTCCGAGCCTGGCGGGGGGGAACACAGATACGCAGTATTTT; CDR3 protein: CASSPSLAGGNTDTQYF
V gene: TRBV3-1/TRBV3-2; J gene: TRBJ1-6; D gene: -; clone size: -; CDR3 DNA: TGTGCCAGCAGCCAGCAGGTGAGCTCCTATAATTCACCCCTCCACTTT; CDR3 protein: CASSQQVSSYNSPLHF
V gene: TRBV6-5; J gene: TRBJ2-2; D gene: TRBD2; clone size: -; CDR3 DNA: TGTGCCAGCAGAGACCTAGCGGGGTCTTTAGGGGAGCTGTTTTTT; CDR3 protein: CASRDLAGSLGELFF
V gene: TRBV6-2/TRBV6-3; J gene: TRBJ2-1; D gene: -; clone size: -; CDR3 DNA: TGTGCCAGCAGTTACTCGTCAGGGAATGAGCAGTTCTTC; CDR3 protein: CASSYSSGNEQFF
V gene: TRBV2; J gene: TRBJ2-3; D gene: -; clone size: once; CDR3 DNA: TGTGCCAGCAGTGATTTGTCGGGCACAGATACGCAGTATTTT; CDR3 protein: CASSDLSGTDTQYF
V gene: TRBV29-1; J gene: TRBJ2-5; D gene: -; clone size: few; CDR3 DNA: TGCAGCGTTTACTCTGGGAGGTTGGAGACCCAGTACTTC; CDR3 protein: CSVYSGRLETQYF
V gene: TRBV13; J gene: TRBJ2-7; D gene: TRBD1; clone size: once; CDR3 DNA: TGTGCCAGCAGCTTACAGGGGGCAAGGTCCTACGAGCAGTACTTC; CDR3 protein: CASSLQGARSYEQYF
V gene: TRBV28; J gene: TRBJ2-3; D gene: -; clone size: -; CDR3 DNA: TGTGCCAGCATTGCCCCCGGGCGGGGAGATACGCAGTATTTT; CDR3 protein: CASIAPGRGDTQYF
V gene: TRBV7-6; J gene: TRBJ2-1; D gene: -; clone size: -; CDR3 DNA: TGTGCCAGCAGCCAAATATCGACGGGGTCCTACATGGGTGAGCAGTTCTTC; CDR3 protein: CASSQISTGSYMGEQFF
V gene: TRBV7-9; J gene: TRBJ1-2; D gene: -; clone size: -; CDR3 DNA: TGTGCCAGCAGCTTATTAGTCGAGTCGGGTGGCTACACCTTC; CDR3 protein: CASSLLVESGGYTF
V gene: TRBV6-5; J gene: TRBJ1-3; D gene: -; clone size: -; CDR3 DNA: TGTGCCAGCAGGGATATGCAGGCGGGAAACACCATATATTTT; CDR3 protein: CASRDMQAGNTIYF
V gene: TRBV28; J gene: TRBJ1-2; D gene: -; clone size: -; CDR3 DNA: TGTGCCAGCAGTCCATACAGGGCGCTGAACTATGGCTACACCTTC; CDR3 protein: CASSPYRALNYGYTF
V gene: TRBV28; J gene: TRBJ2-3; D gene: TRBD1; clone size: -; CDR3 DNA: TGTGCCAGCAGAACACGTGACAGGGAAACCGTGACTGATACGCAGTATTTT; CDR3 protein: CASRTRDRETVTDTQYF
V gene: TRBV28; J gene: TRBJ2-2; D gene: -; clone size: -; CDR3 DNA: TGTGCCAGCAGCTCACTCAGGGGTTTGAACACCGGGGAGCTGTTTTTT; CDR3 protein: CASSSLRGLNTGELFF
V gene: TRBV4-1; J gene: TRBJ2-5; D gene: TRBD1; clone size: -; CDR3 DNA: TGCGCCAGCAGCCAACGCCCCGGGACAGCCCAAGAGACCCAGTACTTC; CDR3 protein: CASSQRPGTAQETQYF